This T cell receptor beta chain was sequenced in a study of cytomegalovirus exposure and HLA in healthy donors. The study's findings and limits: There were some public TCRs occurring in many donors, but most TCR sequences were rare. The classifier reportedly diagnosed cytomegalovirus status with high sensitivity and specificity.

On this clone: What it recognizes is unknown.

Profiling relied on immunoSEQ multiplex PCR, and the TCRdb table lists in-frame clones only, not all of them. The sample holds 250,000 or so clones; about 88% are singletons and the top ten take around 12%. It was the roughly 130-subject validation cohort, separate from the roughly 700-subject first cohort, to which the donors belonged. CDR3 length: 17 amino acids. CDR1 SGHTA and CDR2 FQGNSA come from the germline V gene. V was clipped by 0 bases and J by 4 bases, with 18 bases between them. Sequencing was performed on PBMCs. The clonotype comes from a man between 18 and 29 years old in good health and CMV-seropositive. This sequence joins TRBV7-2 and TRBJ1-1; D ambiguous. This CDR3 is CASSLAPSSPPGTEAFF. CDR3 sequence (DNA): TGTGCCAGCAGCTTAGCACCGAGCAGTCCCCCCGGCACTGAAGCTTTCTTT.